The rows below give T cell receptor beta chains drawn from one sample of a study of OX40 agonist ivuxolimab in advanced cancers. Method: immunoSEQ multiplex PCR; TCRdb's copy keeps in-frame clones and lacks some. There are about 43,000 clones in the sample; roughly 78% occur only once, and 4% to 4.5% lies in the top ten. The sequences come from CD4+ or CD8+ T cells sorted from blood, collected in a trial of the OX40 agonist ivuxolimab. The receptors stem from an adult with an advanced solid tumor such as melanoma, head and neck, liver or kidney cancer. CDR3s include the opening cysteine and the closing phenylalanine or tryptophan. Fields, in order: V gene, clone size, J gene, D gene, CDR3 DNA, CDR3 protein. The D gene is left open where the match is weak. The listing skips clone size in some rows; elsewhere it reads once, few, many or a size class.

v_call: TRBV11-2
clone_size: NA
j_call: TRBJ1-2
d_call: NA
cdr3_nt: TGTGCCAGCAGCACTCCACGGGGGGGAAAAAACTATGGCTACACCTTC
cdr3_aa: CASSTPRGGKNYGYTF

v_call: TRBV7-2
clone_size: NA
j_call: TRBJ2-6
d_call: TRBD1
cdr3_nt: TGTGCCAGCAGCGACTCGGGACAGATCTCTGGGGCCAACGTCCTGACTTTC
cdr3_aa: CASSDSGQISGANVLTF

v_call: TRBV18
clone_size: NA
j_call: TRBJ1-1
d_call: NA
cdr3_nt: TGTGCCAGCTCAATTTCGGGAGGATCCTCGAACACTGAAGCTTTCTTT
cdr3_aa: CASSISGGSSNTEAFF

v_call: TRBV18
clone_size: few
j_call: TRBJ1-5
d_call: TRBD1
cdr3_nt: TGTGCCAGCTCAATTGACAGGGATCAGCCCCAGCATTTT
cdr3_aa: CASSIDRDQPQHF

v_call: TRBV11-2
clone_size: NA
j_call: TRBJ2-7
d_call: TRBD1
cdr3_nt: TGTGCCAGCAGCTTATTCCGGACAGGGCGATACGAGCAGTACTTC
cdr3_aa: CASSLFRTGRYEQYF

v_call: TRBV5-4
clone_size: NA
j_call: TRBJ1-3
d_call: TRBD1
cdr3_nt: TGTGCCAGCAGCAGGGACAGGCATGTTTCTGGAAACACCATATATTTT
cdr3_aa: CASSRDRHVSGNTIYF

v_call: TRBV5-8
clone_size: NA
j_call: TRBJ1-2
d_call: NA
cdr3_nt: TGTGCCAGCACTCTGGGAGCTAACTATGGCTACACCTTC
cdr3_aa: CASTLGANYGYTF

v_call: TRBV6-6
clone_size: NA
j_call: TRBJ2-7
d_call: NA
cdr3_nt: TGTGCCAGCAGTCTGCTCCCCGACATACCCTACGAGCAGTACTTC
cdr3_aa: CASSLLPDIPYEQYF

v_call: TRBV7-6
clone_size: NA
j_call: TRBJ2-3
d_call: TRBD2
cdr3_nt: TGTGCCAGCAGCTTAAGGCTAGCGGGAGCCGATACGCAGTATTTT
cdr3_aa: CASSLRLAGADTQYF

v_call: TRBV11-1
clone_size: NA
j_call: TRBJ2-3
d_call: NA
cdr3_nt: TGTGCCAGCAGCTTCGAGAAGGGCACAGATACGCAGTATTTT
cdr3_aa: CASSFEKGTDTQYF

v_call: TRBV20-1
clone_size: NA
j_call: TRBJ2-7
d_call: TRBD2
cdr3_nt: TGCAGTAGCGGGAGCTCCTACGAGCAGTACTTC
cdr3_aa: CSSGSSYEQYF

v_call: TRBV7-2
clone_size: NA
j_call: TRBJ2-3
d_call: NA
cdr3_nt: TGTGCCAGCAGCCTAGGTGTTGCGGGCAGCACAGATACGCAGTATTTT
cdr3_aa: CASSLGVAGSTDTQYF

v_call: TRBV30
clone_size: few
j_call: TRBJ2-5
d_call: NA
cdr3_nt: TGTGCCTGGGACGGAGGGCAAGAGACCCAGTACTTC
cdr3_aa: CAWDGGQETQYF

v_call: TRBV12-5
clone_size: once
j_call: TRBJ2-3
d_call: TRBD2
cdr3_nt: TGTGCTAGTGGTTTGGTAGCGGGAGGGCCAGATACGCAGTATTTT
cdr3_aa: CASGLVAGGPDTQYF

v_call: TRBV7-8
clone_size: NA
j_call: TRBJ1-6
d_call: NA
cdr3_nt: TGTGCCAGCAGCTTATTCCGCACAGGGCGCAATTCACCCCTCCACTTT
cdr3_aa: CASSLFRTGRNSPLHF

v_call: TRBV11-2
clone_size: NA
j_call: TRBJ2-1
d_call: NA
cdr3_nt: TGTGCCAGCAGCTCCGACCTCGGGGCCTTTCCGTTCTTC
cdr3_aa: CASSSDLGAFPFF

v_call: TRBV11-2
clone_size: few
j_call: TRBJ1-6
d_call: NA
cdr3_nt: TGTGCCAGCAGCCCACAGGGAAGGGGGTCACCCCTCCACTTT
cdr3_aa: CASSPQGRGSPLHF

v_call: TRBV2
clone_size: NA
j_call: TRBJ2-3
d_call: TRBD1
cdr3_nt: TGTGCCAGCATTGCCAGGGGGCTGACAGATACGCAGTATTTT
cdr3_aa: CASIARGLTDTQYF

v_call: TRBV7-2
clone_size: NA
j_call: TRBJ1-1
d_call: TRBD1
cdr3_nt: TGTGCCAGCAGTAGAACGGGACAGGCGTATGCTGGGGCTTTCTTT
cdr3_aa: CASSRTGQAYAGAFF

v_call: TRBV11-2
clone_size: few
j_call: TRBJ1-5
d_call: NA
cdr3_nt: TGTGCCAGCAGCTTAGCGAGCTTTCAGCCCCAGCATTTT
cdr3_aa: CASSLASFQPQHF

v_call: TRBV2
clone_size: NA
j_call: TRBJ2-2
d_call: NA
cdr3_nt: TGTGCCAGCAGTGAAAAGGTCGCGAACACCGGGGAGCTGTTTTTT
cdr3_aa: CASSEKVANTGELFF

v_call: TRBV9
clone_size: NA
j_call: TRBJ2-3
d_call: NA
cdr3_nt: TGTGCCAGCAGCGTGGGCTACGGCACAGATACGCAGTATTTT
cdr3_aa: CASSVGYGTDTQYF

v_call: TRBV7-9
clone_size: NA
j_call: TRBJ1-1
d_call: TRBD1
cdr3_nt: TGTGCCAGCAGCACAGGACAGGCCTATGAAGCTTTCTTT
cdr3_aa: CASSTGQAYEAFF

v_call: TRBV28
clone_size: NA
j_call: TRBJ2-1
d_call: TRBD1
cdr3_nt: TGTGCCAGCAGTGCGACAGGGGGCATTAAGGGTGAGCAGTTCTTC
cdr3_aa: CASSATGGIKGEQFF

v_call: TRBV19
clone_size: few
j_call: TRBJ1-5
d_call: TRBD1
cdr3_nt: TGTGCCAGTAACCCAGGGGGCCAGCAGCCCCAGCATTTT
cdr3_aa: CASNPGGQQPQHF

v_call: TRBV4-2
clone_size: NA
j_call: TRBJ1-1
d_call: TRBD1
cdr3_nt: TGTGCCAGCAGCCGGGGGACAGGGGGGAACACTGAAGCTTTCTTT
cdr3_aa: CASSRGTGGNTEAFF